A selection of T cell receptor beta chains follows, all from one sample in a study of control samples from healthy donors and cancer patients. TCRdb keeps only in-frame clones here, not all; method: immunoSEQ multiplex PCR. Of fewer than 65,000 clones listed, roughly nine tenths are singletons. Sequenced: PBMCs. These receptors all stem from a man aged 35-49 years with colorectal cancer. Each CDR3 is given with its conserved first and last residue. Fields, in order: V gene, D gene, J gene, clone size, CDR3 DNA, CDR3 protein. D genes are given only for firm matches. Rows give clone size only sometimes, using once, few, many, or a class for an expanded clone.

V: TRBV5-4; D: NA; J: TRBJ2-1; size: NA; DNA: TGTGCCAGCAGCTTGGGGGGAAATGAGCAGTTCTTC; CDR3: CASSLGGNEQFF
V: TRBV7-2; D: TRBD1; J: TRBJ2-7; size: NA; DNA: TGTGCCAGCAGGGGGGGACAGGGTTTGAACGAGCAGTACTTC; CDR3: CASRGGQGLNEQYF
V: TRBV6-6; D: NA; J: TRBJ2-7; size: NA; DNA: TGTGCCAGCAGTTACCCGACTGGCTACGAGCAGTACTTC; CDR3: CASSYPTGYEQYF
V: TRBV19; D: NA; J: TRBJ1-5; size: once; DNA: TGTGCCAGTAAACCACAGGGATTGTATCAGCCCCAGCATTTT; CDR3: CASKPQGLYQPQHF
V: TRBV27; D: NA; J: TRBJ2-7; size: once; DNA: TGTGCCAGCAAGACAGACACCCTCTCCGGCGAGCAGTACTTC; CDR3: CASKTDTLSGEQYF
V: TRBV30; D: NA; J: TRBJ1-1; size: NA; DNA: TGTGCCTGGTTTACCCATAAGGGGGGGAACGTGGCTTTCTTT; CDR3: CAWFTHKGGNVAFF
V: TRBV12-3/TRBV12-4; D: NA; J: TRBJ2-5; size: few; DNA: TGTGCCAGCAGTTTAGGGTTGGAAGAGACCCAGTACTTC; CDR3: CASSLGLEETQYF
V: TRBV4-1; D: NA; J: TRBJ2-3; size: few; DNA: TGCGCCAGCAGCCCTGGGCCCGTCACAGATACGCAGTATTTT; CDR3: CASSPGPVTDTQYF
V: TRBV10-3; D: NA; J: TRBJ2-6; size: few; DNA: TGTGCCATCAGTGAATCTTTCTCGCGCTCTGGGGCCAACGTCCTGACTTTC; CDR3: CAISESFSRSGANVLTF
V: TRBV5-1; D: NA; J: TRBJ2-7; size: NA; DNA: TGCGCCAGCAGCTTGGCCGAGCTCTACGAGCAGTACTTC; CDR3: CASSLAELYEQYF
V: TRBV7-9; D: NA; J: TRBJ2-3; size: NA; DNA: TGTGCCAGCAGTCCTGAGGTATCTAGCACAGATACGCAGTATTTT; CDR3: CASSPEVSSTDTQYF
V: TRBV18; D: NA; J: TRBJ2-3; size: NA; DNA: TGTGCCAGCTCACCATCGGCTAGTATGACAGATACGCAGTATTTT; CDR3: CASSPSASMTDTQYF
V: TRBV6-4; D: TRBD1; J: TRBJ1-1; size: NA; DNA: TGTGCCAGCAGTCCGCGGACAGGGGATAACACTGAAGCTTTCTTT; CDR3: CASSPRTGDNTEAFF
V: TRBV5-1; D: NA; J: TRBJ2-3; size: NA; DNA: TGCGCCAGCAGCTCTGACAGGCCATCCGCAGATACGCAGTATTTT; CDR3: CASSSDRPSADTQYF